The sequence of this T cell receptor (beta chain) was determined in a study of blood T cell repertoires in COVID-19. In the study overall: The samples span acute and convalescent COVID-19 from the United States, Italy and Spain.

Germline lookup yields CDR1 SGDLS and CDR2 YYNGEE. V trimming: 0 bases; J trimming: 7 bases; junction bases outside the gene matches: 12. CDR3 length: 18 residues. Authors' analysis steps: Amplification from reference gene primers served as the basis for estimated nucleated cell counts. Only in-frame clones appear in the TCRdb table, and some are missing; sequencing was by immunoSEQ multiplex PCR. Clone size and V and J calls were adopted from that table, with D and trimming inferred from the DNA. This table holds 100,000 or so clones, over 75% found once. The sequencing input was peripheral blood. The rearrangement links TRBV9 to TRBJ1-6, with 8 bases fitting TRBD1. The receptor's source is a woman aged 55-70 years with acute or convalescent COVID-19. In DNA form, the CDR3 reads TGTGCCAGCAGCGTAGGGGCGGTTTGGGACAGGATAAATTCACCCCTCCACTTT. Protein: CASSVGAVWDRINSPLHF.